These 12 T cell receptor beta chains came from one sample sequenced in a study of shared clonotypes between healthy human individuals. Only in-frame clones appear in the TCRdb table, and some are missing; sequencing was by immunoSEQ multiplex PCR. The sample includes 1.5 million to 1.9 million clones, 98% of them seen just once. Sequenced: naive CD4+ T cells sorted from blood. Stated subset: CD45RA+ positively selected. These receptors all come from a man aged 25 to 45 in good health.

V and J are TRBV16 and TRBJ2-7, with unresolved D. The CDR3 loop spans 12 amino acids. V was clipped by 4 bases and J by 10 bases, with 14 bases between them. Germline V CDR1 and CDR2: KGHSY, FQNENV. CDR3 DNA sequence: TGTGCCAGCAGCCTTCGAGCGATTCCCCAGTACTTC. Protein product: CASSLRAIPQYF. The full variable domain, in which reference TRBV16 and TRBJ2-7 provide the parts outside the CDR3, is GEEVAQTPKHLVRGEGQKAKLYCAPIKGHSYVFWYQQVLKNEFKFLISFQNENVFDETGMPKERFSAKCLPNSPCSLEIQATKLEDSAVYFCASSLRAIPQYFGPGTRLTVT.

This chain connects TRBV28 to TRBJ1-2; TRBD1 aligns across 8 bases. CDR1 MDHEN and CDR2 SYDVKM come from the germline V gene. V shed 3 bases and J 4 bases; nucleotides not matched to a gene: 4. This CDR3 is built from 14 residues. CDR3 sequence: CASSFLGQAYGYTF. The CDR3 DNA sequence: TGTGCCAGCAGTTTTTTGGGACAGGCCTATGGCTACACCTTC.

In DNA form, the CDR3 reads TGCGCCAGCAGCTTGGATTCTGGGATCTTCTCTGGGGCCAACGTCCTGACTTTC. This codes for CASSLDSGIFSGANVLTF. The rearrangement joins TRBV5-1 to TRBJ2-6; D is uncertain. Per germline, CDR1 SGHRS and CDR2 YFSETQ. CDR3 length: 18 residues. V was clipped by 0 bases and J by 0 bases, with 13 bases between them.

On this clone itself: The same CDR3 arises from other DNA sequences in this sample as well. V gene TRBV5-1 combines with J gene TRBJ2-7, with TRBD2 matching 7 bases. CDR3 length: 15 residues. CDR1 is SGHRS, CDR2 YFSETQ, per germline. The V and J ends lost 4 bases and 0 bases, in that order; junction bases with no gene match: 7. CDR3 protein: CASSPGGRASYEQYF. In nucleotides, the CDR3 is TGCGCCAGCAGCCCCGGGGGGAGGGCCTCCTACGAGCAGTACTTC.

This rearrangement joins TRBV5-6 to TRBJ2-7; 8 bases are a match to TRBD2. The CDR3 is 15 residues long. Germline-derived CDR1 and CDR2 are SGHDT and YYEEEE. V gave up 3 bases and J gave up 2 bases; unmatched junction bases: 7. The CDR3 DNA reads TGTGCCAGCAGCTCCGGGACTAGAAGTGCCTACGAGCAGTACTTC. Protein sequence: CASSSGTRSAYEQYF.

The rearrangement uses TRBV18 and TRBJ2-4, with D maybe TRBD1 (6 bases). This CDR3 is built from 13 residues. Trimming cost V 2 bases and J 5 bases, with 7 bases left between them. Germline CDR1 is KGHSH and CDR2 is LQKENI. The CDR3 DNA follows: TGTGCCAGCTCACCAGGACAGCAAAACATTCAGTACTTC. Its protein product is CASSPGQQNIQYF.

The chain employs TRBV19 and TRBJ2-6; a possible D gene is TRBD1 (5 bases). This CDR3 has 17 residues. Germline V lookup: CDR1 LNHDA, CDR2 SQIVND (reference sequence). The V end lost 3 bases, the J end lost 2 bases, and 14 bases lay between the germline ends. The CDR3: CASSILMQGAGANVLTF. Written as DNA, the CDR3 is TGTGCCAGTAGTATTCTGATGCAGGGCGCTGGGGCCAACGTCCTGACTTTC.

The V call is TRBV29-1, the J call TRBJ2-1; TRBD2 agrees at 12 bases. This CDR3 region has 14 residues. Germline CDR1 SQVTM, CDR2 ANQGSEA. V lost 7 bases, J lost 9 bases, and 10 bases stayed unmatched. The CDR3 loop is CSAAETSGSSEQFF. CDR3 sequence (DNA): TGCAGCGCCGCAGAGACTAGCGGGAGTTCTGAGCAGTTCTTC.

The chain combines TRBV7-2 with TRBJ1-2, with TRBD1 matching 8 bases. V shed 1 base and J 8 bases; nucleotides not matched to a gene: 3. The CDR3 spans 13 residues. From germline, CDR1 is SGHTA and CDR2 FQGNSA. The CDR3 region has the DNA TGTGCCAGCAGCTTAGGGACAGGGAGGGGCTACACCTTC. This codes for CASSLGTGRGYTF.

This rearrangement joins TRBV5-1 to TRBJ2-3; D perhaps matches TRBD2 (6 bases). CDR1 and CDR2 (germline): SGHRS, YFSETQ. CDR3 length equals 16 residues. Trimming took 0 bases from V and 2 from J, leaving 13 bases between them. The chain's CDR3 is CASSLAGGTYTDTQYF. In DNA, the CDR3 is TGCGCCAGCAGCTTGGCCGGCGGGACCTACACAGATACGCAGTATTTT.

The chain has TRBV6-1 and TRBJ1-2; the D gene is possibly TRBD1 (5 bases). CDR1 MNHNS and CDR2 SASEGT come from the germline V gene. The CDR3 has 17 amino acids. V was pared by 4 bases and J by 5 bases, with 23 bases between. CDR3 DNA sequence: TGTGCCAGCAGTGGACCGGGACTACCTCCAAAAGGGTATGGCTACACCTTC. This gives the protein CASSGPGLPPKGYGYTF.

The rearrangement uses TRBV10-3 and TRBJ1-4, with D possibly being TRBD1 (6 bases). Germline CDR1 ENHRY, CDR2 SYGVKD. V lost 6 bases and J lost 5, with 16 bases in between. The CDR3 totals 15 residues. The CDR3 DNA is TGTGCCATCAGCCGCACGGGGGCGCAAAATGAAAAACTGTTTTTT. Translation gives CAISRTGAQNEKLFF.